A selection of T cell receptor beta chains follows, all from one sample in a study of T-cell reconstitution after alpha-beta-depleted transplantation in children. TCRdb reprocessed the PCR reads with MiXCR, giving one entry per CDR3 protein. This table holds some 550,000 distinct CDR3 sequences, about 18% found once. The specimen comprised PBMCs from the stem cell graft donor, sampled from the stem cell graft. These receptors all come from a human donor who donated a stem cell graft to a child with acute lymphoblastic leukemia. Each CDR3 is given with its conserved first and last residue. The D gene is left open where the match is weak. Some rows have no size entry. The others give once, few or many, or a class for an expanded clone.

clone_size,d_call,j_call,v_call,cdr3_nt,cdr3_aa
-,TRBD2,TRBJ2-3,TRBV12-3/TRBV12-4,TGTGCCAGCAGTTTAGCCCTAGGACTAGTAGATACGCAGTATTTT,CASSLALGLVDTQYF
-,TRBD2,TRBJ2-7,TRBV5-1,TGCGCCAGCAGCTTGGATTTCGCTAGCGGGAGATACGAGCAGTACTTC,CASSLDFASGRYEQYF
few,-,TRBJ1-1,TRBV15,TGTGCCACCAGCAGAGATTGGGGGGGTACTGAAGCTTTCTTT,CATSRDWGGTEAFF
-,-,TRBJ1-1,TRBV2,TGTGCCAGCAGTGAATGGTACGCTGAAGCTTTCTTT,CASSEWYAEAFF
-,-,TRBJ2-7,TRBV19,TGTGCCAGTAGTTGGGGGAGCGCGTCCTACGAGCAGTACTTC,CASSWGSASYEQYF
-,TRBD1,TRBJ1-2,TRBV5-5,TGTGCCAGCACCGACGACAGGGACTATGGCTACACCTTC,CASTDDRDYGYTF
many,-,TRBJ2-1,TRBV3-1,TGTGCCAGCAGCCCCTGGCGCACCGATGAGCAGTTCTTC,CASSPWRTDEQFF
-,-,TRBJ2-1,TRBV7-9,TGTGCCAGCAGGAGGGCAACCAATGAGCAGTTCTTC,CASRRATNEQFF
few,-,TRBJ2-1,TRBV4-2,TGTGCCAGCAGCCAAGAGTATATTTTTTACAATGAGCAGTTCTTC,CASSQEYIFYNEQFF
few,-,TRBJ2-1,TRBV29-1,TGCAGCGTTGAAGCCCCGGGGCGTCTTGAGCAGTTCTTC,CSVEAPGRLEQFF
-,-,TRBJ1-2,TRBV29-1,TGCAGCGTTGAGGGGCGCACGGGCGGCTACACCTTC,CSVEGRTGGYTF
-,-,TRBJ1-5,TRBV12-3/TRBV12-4,TGTGCCAGCAGTTTAGCAGGGCGCAGGGATCAGCCCCAGCATTTT,CASSLAGRRDQPQHF
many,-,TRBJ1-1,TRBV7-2,TGTGCCAGCAGCTTATCGGCAGAGACCTTGAACACTGAAGCTTTCTTT,CASSLSAETLNTEAFF
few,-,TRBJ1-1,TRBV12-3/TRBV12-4,TGTGCCAGCAGTATAAAGCAGGGCAGCATGAACACTGAAGCTTTCTTT,CASSIKQGSMNTEAFF
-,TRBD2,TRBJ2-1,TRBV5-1,TGCGCCAGCAGCTTGCGGCGGGGGGGTTCCTACAATGAGCAGTTCTTC,CASSLRRGGSYNEQFF
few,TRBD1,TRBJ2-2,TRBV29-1,TGCAGCGTTGAGTACAGGGGGCGAAGGTCCGGGGAGCTGTTTTTT,CSVEYRGRRSGELFF
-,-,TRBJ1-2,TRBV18,TGTGCCAGCTCACCAAGGAGACAGCTGAAATCTAACTATGGCTACACCTTC,CASSPRRQLKSNYGYTF
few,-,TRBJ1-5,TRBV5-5,TGTGCCAGCAGCCCCTCTACAGGGTTGGGGCAGCCCCAGCATTTT,CASSPSTGLGQPQHF
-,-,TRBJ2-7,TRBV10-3,TGTGCCATCAGTTCGCTCCTCGAGCAGTACTTC,CAISSLLEQYF
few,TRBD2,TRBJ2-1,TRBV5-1,TGCGCCAGCAGCCTGTCGGCGGGAGCTACTTACAATGAGCAGTTCTTC,CASSLSAGATYNEQFF
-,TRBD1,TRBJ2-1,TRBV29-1,TGCAGCGCCAAAACGGACAGGGGGTACAATGAGCAGTTCTTC,CSAKTDRGYNEQFF
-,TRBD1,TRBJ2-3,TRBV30,TGTGCCTGGAGTGTACGTAACAGGGGGTTAGATACGCAGTATTTT,CAWSVRNRGLDTQYF